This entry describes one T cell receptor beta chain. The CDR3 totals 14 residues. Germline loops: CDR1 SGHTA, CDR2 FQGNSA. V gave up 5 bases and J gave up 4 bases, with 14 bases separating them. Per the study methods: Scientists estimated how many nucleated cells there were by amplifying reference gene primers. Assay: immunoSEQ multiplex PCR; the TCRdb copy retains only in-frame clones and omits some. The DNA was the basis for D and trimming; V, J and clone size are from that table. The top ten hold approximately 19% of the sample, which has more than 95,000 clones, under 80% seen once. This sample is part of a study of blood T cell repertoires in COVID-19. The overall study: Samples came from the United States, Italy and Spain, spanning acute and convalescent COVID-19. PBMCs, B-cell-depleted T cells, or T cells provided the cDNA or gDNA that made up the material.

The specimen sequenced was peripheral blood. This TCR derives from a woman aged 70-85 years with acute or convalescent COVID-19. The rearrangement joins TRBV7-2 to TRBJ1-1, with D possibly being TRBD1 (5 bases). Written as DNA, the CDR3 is TGTGCCAGCAGCCTCCTTCAGGGATTCACTGAAGCTTTCTTT. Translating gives CASSLLQGFTEAFF. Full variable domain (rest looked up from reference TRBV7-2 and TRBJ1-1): GAGVSQSPSNKVTEKGKDVELRCDPISGHTALYWYRQSLGQGLEFLIYFQGNSAPDKSGLPSDRFSAERTGGSVSTLTIQRTQQEDSAVYLCASSLLQGFTEAFFGQGTRLTVV.